The source of this T cell receptor beta chain is a study of T cell responses to AZD1222 COVID-19 vaccine. About the study: Pooling of second doses given at about 4 or about 12 weeks was done. General observations from the study: Only after the peak T cell response were repertoires sampled.

TCRdb's table, derived via immunoSEQ multiplex PCR, lists solely in-frame clones and lacks some. The data contain 120,000 or so clones, about 90% of them singletons. Note on this clone: What it binds is unknown.

The sample here was peripheral blood, taken on day 0 of AZD1222 vaccination. The origin of this receptor is an adult in good health.

DNA for the CDR3: TGTGCCAGCAGACCCTCCGGGAGAGCTGAAGCTTTCTTT. Amino acid sequence: CASRPSGRAEAFF. The chain has TRBV3-1 (or the pseudogene TRBV3-2) and TRBJ1-1; D unclear. Between the trimmed V and J ends, which lost 6 bases and 6 bases, there was a span of 14 bases. This CDR3 comprises 13 residues. CDR1 is LGHDT, CDR2 YNNKEL, per germline (reference sequence).